The present TCR beta chain was sequenced within a study of cytomegalovirus exposure and HLA in healthy donors (dated by TCRdb to about 2017). About the full investigation: According to an earlier analysis of a few hundred of the donors, some 170 million T cells yielded 120 million or so unique TCR beta sequences and 276 Gb of sequence data. Roughly 300 gigabases of sequencing data and around 90 million unique TCR sequences made up an early release that covered several hundred HLA-typed donors. Of the roughly 420 genotyped donors, 65% to 90% were placed in the genetic ancestry cluster associated with self-reported Caucasian donors. The study aimed to test whether signatures of past pathogen exposure could be identified by cataloging public T cell receptors. Using immunosequencing, the study profiled T cell repertoires from about 610 subjects and related those repertoires to cytomegalovirus serostatus. In addition to the first cohort of several hundred subjects, a separate validation cohort of approximately 130 different subjects was used. High-throughput TCR immunosequencing, statistical association of individual TCRs with disease status, and machine learning were combined to predict cytomegalovirus infection status. A later analysis re-examined previously published TCR beta repertoires from 500 to 700 donors and added high-resolution HLA genotyping to investigate patterns of TCR occurrence. In the later analysis, no new phenotypic data were used to find candidate immune exposures; instead, reliance was placed on TCR beta sequences and their occurrence across donors. In an earlier analysis of 587 of the donors, high-throughput TCR beta sequencing was used to judge whether each TCR beta V gene segment behaved as functional or pseudogenic. Donor age, sex, ethnicity and CMV serostatus were compiled alongside the repertoire data. A later genetic analysis took genome-wide SNP genotypes for about 60% of the roughly 670 donors and used that subset as a discovery cohort. Every repertoire in the discovery cohort had been generated on one and the same sequencing platform. HLA typing covered class I and class II loci at four-digit resolution. Typing coverage varied by locus: about 620-630 donors for A, B, C, DRB1 and DQB1; approximately 500 for DQA1; more than 600 for DPA1; more than 450 for DPB1. About 5 DR-DQ haplotypes were handled as single units for association and clustering, since linkage in the cohort was strong. Among some 410 genotyped donors of the cohort, an average of around 250,000 unique TCR beta nucleotide sequences was sequenced per donor, of which 15% to 20% were non-productive.

Libraries were prepared through the immunoSEQ multiplex PCR assay. A mixture of 60 forward primers for TCR Vbeta segments and 13 reverse primers for TCR Jbeta segments was used in the multiplex PCR. A multiplex PCR assay on genomic DNA amplified the CDR3 region of rearranged TCR beta genes. The Illumina HiSeq System was used to sequence the amplified TCR beta libraries as 87-base-pair reads. The original pipeline was this. Across the 666 repertoires, a later analysis counted tens of millions of unique TCR beta chains, some 11 million of which were shared by at least two donors. Raw reads were error-corrected and collapsed into unique sequences with a nearest-neighbor algorithm that merged closely related sequences to remove PCR and sequencing errors. Alignment of CDR3 sequences to IMGT reference sequences was used to assign V, D and J gene segments. For a sequence to be retained, a match of at least six nucleotides was required to both a V gene segment and a J gene segment. Rearrangements were classified as productive when the CDR3 lacked stop codons and remained in frame with V and J, and all other rearrangements were classified as non-productive. CDR3 was defined according to IMGT convention as the region running from the second conserved V-encoded cysteine to the conserved J-encoded phenylalanine. The earlier analysis of approximately 500 of the donors excluded sequences that lacked an unambiguous match to a single V gene segment. In an earlier analysis of 450 to 750 of the donors, a V segment was called functional when productive rearrangements were above 56.7%, and segregating when the standard deviation between donors exceeded 5%. A statistical classification framework was built for diagnosing cytomegalovirus status from the catalog of TCR beta chain sequences. V and J gene assignment, in a later analysis, came from comparing TCR nucleotide sequences with IMGT/GENE-DB human TR gene sequences. In a later analysis, CDR3 sequences and most-parsimonious VDJ recombination scenarios were assigned using the TCRdist pipeline. In a later analysis, each TCR beta chain was defined by its CDR3 amino acid sequence together with its V-gene family, and reads without a unique V-gene family were excluded. To address suspected cross-contamination and a sequencing artifact, a later analysis removed roughly 640 highly shared, low-generation-probability nucleotide sequences. In a later analysis, a clonal expansion index was calculated for each public chain from normalized within-repertoire ranks of inferred template counts. Generation probabilities in a later analysis came from a VDJ recombination model fitted to out-of-frame rearrangements, and those results were checked against IGoR. A later analysis scored TCR-TCR, TCR-HLA and TCR-CMV co-occurrence with hypergeometric tests, applying a repertoire-size bias correction to TCR pairs. A later analysis estimated false discovery rates by permuting HLA or CMV assignments 20 times. In a later analysis, co-occurring TCRs were grouped with DBSCAN, and TCRdist sequence similarity was added when clustering was performed within HLA-allele-positive subsets. Repertoires with fewer than 30,000 or more than 120,000 public chains were left out of co-occurrence clustering, as were four to six repertoires with anomalous nucleotide sharing. The table was pulled from immuneACCESS by TCRdb, which kept in-frame rearrangements only. Such tables lose some clones; where checked, under half of the loss comes from unresolved V genes, and the rest has no known cause. V and J calls and clone size are copied from that table; D and trimming were computed from the DNA. This sample's records show 150,000 or so clones. In total, the top ten clones hold roughly 1.6% of the sample.

Beyond this particular receptor, the publication reports: A group of highly shared sequence variants was considered likely to be a technical artifact of the sequencing pipeline. In the study, approximately 160 TCR beta chains were listed as associated with cytomegalovirus. Most CMV-associated TCR beta chains appeared to be HLA-restricted in a later analysis, and the HLA associations seemed to be driven largely by CMV exposure. The authors suggested that the approach could potentially be generalized to other disease states and immunological phenotypes. V-gene and J-gene trimming of TCR beta chains was associated with a missense DCLRE1C variant in a later genetic analysis, and the association was replicated in an independent cohort. In an earlier analysis of about 600 of the donors, most TCR beta V segments appeared in productive rearrangements about 87% or about 30% of the time, broadly matching IMGT annotations. Linkage disequilibrium might explain the correlated functional status among segregating V segments, but an unknown experimental factor could not be ruled out. A few of the identified cytomegalovirus-associated TCR beta chains were confirmed in vitro to be specific for cytomegalovirus antigens. Because some donors lacked HLA typing at each locus, the association tests relied only on the typed subset. The only immune exposure information available for the cohort was CMV serostatus. In a later analysis, TCR association rates were found to vary across HLA loci, with the most associated TCRs seen for DRB1 alleles and the fewest for HLA-C alleles. Because the 87-base-pair reads could not distinguish some IMGT-functional V segments, including TRBV6-2 and TRBV6-3, those segments were excluded. In both the original and validation cohorts, the classifier was reported to diagnose cytomegalovirus status with high specificity and sensitivity. In a later analysis, several top co-occurrence clusters were reported to appear linked to parvovirus B19, influenza, CMV and Epstein-Barr virus. Across donors, most TCR sequences were observed very rarely, whereas some public TCRs were present in many individuals. In a later genetic analysis, fewer N-insertions in productive TCRs were reported among donors in an Asian-associated ancestry cluster than the approximately 710-donor mean. When HLA alleles, especially DR and DQ, strongly co-occurred, TCR associations were difficult to assign to individual alleles. A later analysis associated about 17,000 TCR beta sequences with specific HLA alleles at a false discovery rate of 0.05. Because counts were too low, some 17 rarely observed V segments, including chromosome 9 orphons, were excluded from the earlier analysis of several hundred of the donors. A further reported finding was that TCR beta sequences accurately predicted the HLA-A and HLA-B alleles for most subjects in the first cohort. In a later analysis, HLA-associated TCR beta chains showed more clonal expansion and lower generation probabilities than non-associated chains that were equally common. The cohort was sequenced for TCR beta chains only, and without alpha or paired-chain data the features that could be detected were limited. Presence/absence analyses assumed roughly uniform sequencing depth across donors, an assumption that may not hold.

The germline V gene gives CDR1 as SQVTM and CDR2 as ANQGSEA. The CDR3 holds 12 amino acids from the cysteine to the phenylalanine. The read is trimmed to its CDR3 DNA, 36 bases read in frame from base 1. Between the V and J ends, shortened by 4 bases and 7 bases respectively, the junction contains 13 bases. In the case of this clone: Its antigen is still unknown.

In total, over 600 healthy bone marrow donors made up the cohort. At the time of sampling, all cohort members were nominally healthy, though unrecorded immune exposures were likely present. The donor was CMV seronegative and belonged to the group of 350 to 400 seronegative cohort members. A peripheral blood sample was provided by each donor, and peripheral blood mononuclear cells were used for TCR beta sequencing. The Qiagen DNeasy Blood Extraction Kit was used to extract genomic DNA from the blood cell samples. The rearranged segments are TRBV29-1 and TRBJ1-2, with a weak D call of TRBD1 (6 bases match). Sequencing used PBMCs. The sequence was collected from a woman in her forties or fifties in good health and CMV-seronegative. The CDR3 is CSVARQAGGYTF. In nucleotides, the sequence is TGCAGCGTTGCGAGACAGGCCGGTGGCTACACCTTC. Extended through the reference TRBV29-1 and TRBJ1-2 proteins, this CDR3 yields the full variable domain: SAVISQKPSRDICQRGTSLTIQCQVDSQVTMMFWYRQQPGQSLTLIATANQGSEATYESGFVIDKFPISRPNLTFSTLTVSNMSPEDSSIYLCSVARQAGGYTFGSGTRLTVV.